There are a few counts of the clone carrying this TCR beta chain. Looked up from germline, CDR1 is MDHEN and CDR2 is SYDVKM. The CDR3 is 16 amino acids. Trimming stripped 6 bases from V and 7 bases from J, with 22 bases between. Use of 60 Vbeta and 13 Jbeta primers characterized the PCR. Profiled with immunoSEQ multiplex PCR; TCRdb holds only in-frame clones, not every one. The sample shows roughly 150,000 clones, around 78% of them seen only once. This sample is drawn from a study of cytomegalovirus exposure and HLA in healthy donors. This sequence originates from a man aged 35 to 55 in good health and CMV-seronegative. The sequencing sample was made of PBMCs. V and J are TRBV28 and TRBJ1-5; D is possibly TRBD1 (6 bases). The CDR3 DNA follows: TGTGCCAGCAGCTCGGAAGCTACAGGGCTCGGGCAGCCCCAGCATTTT. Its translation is CASSSEATGLGQPQHF.